These 4 T cell receptor beta chains came from one sample sequenced in a study of T cell responses to AZD1222 COVID-19 vaccine. Clones were sequenced by immunoSEQ multiplex PCR, and TCRdb holds only the in-frame ones, with some missing. The sample lists about 150,000 clones, nearly 95% seen once, with over 4% in the top ten. Sequences were derived from peripheral blood, sampled on day 0 of AZD1222 vaccination. These receptors came from an adult in good health.

The rearrangement joins TRBV10-3 to TRBJ2-1; TRBD1 agrees at 7 bases. This CDR3 spans 13 amino acids. With V trimmed by 8 bases and J by 2 bases, 3 bases remained unmatched. Germline V gene sequence: CDR1 ENHRY, CDR2 SYGVKD. The CDR3 reads CAIRDSTYNEQFF. The CDR3 DNA is TGTGCCATCCGGGACAGCACCTACAATGAGCAGTTCTTC.

The V call is TRBV30, the J call TRBJ1-4, with D possibly being TRBD1 (5 bases). V was cut by 4 bases and J by 8 bases, with 17 bases left in between. In germline, CDR1 is GTSNPN, CDR2 SVGIG (reference sequence). The CDR3 consists of 14 residues. This CDR3 is CAWTRTGPGEKLFF. The CDR3 nucleotides are TGTGCCTGGACGAGGACGGGGCCTGGGGAAAAACTGTTTTTT.

The chain recombines TRBV19 with TRBJ2-7; possibly TRBD1 for D (6 bases). Germline values: CDR1 LNHDA, CDR2 SQIVND (reference sequence). The V end was cut by 3 bases, the J end by 0 bases, with 12 bases between. The CDR3 runs to 15 residues. In DNA form, the CDR3 reads TGTGCCAGTAGTATGATCAGGGGATCCTCCTACGAGCAGTACTTC. This encodes CASSMIRGSSYEQYF.

The genes are TRBV27 and TRBJ2-7; 12 bases map to TRBD1. With 0 bases clipped from V and 7 bases from J, the junction kept 7 bases outside the gene matches. From germline, CDR1 is MNHEY and CDR2 SMNVEV (reference sequence). The CDR3 has 16 amino acids. The CDR3 DNA sequence: TGTGCCAGCAGTTTATCGTCGGGACAGGGGGCTGTTGAGCAGTACTTC. Translated, it gives CASSLSSGQGAVEQYF.